The 10 T cell receptor beta chains given below trace back to one sample, sequenced in a study of PD-1 blockade in classical Hodgkin lymphoma. Clones were read by immunoSEQ multiplex PCR, and TCRdb kept only the in-frame ones, dropping some. The data show roughly 90,000 clones, under 85% seen once. Documented time point: cycle 4 day 1 (C4D1), after more than 5 weeks of nivolumab. No patient escaped relapse after autologous stem cell transplantation, and brentuximab vedotin exposure varied. This specimen was peripheral blood mononuclear cells (PBMCs), taken before the fourth cycle of nivolumab. The receptors stem from a human donor with classical Hodgkin lymphoma.

In this sample, this clone turned up once. The V and J genes are TRBV4-2 and TRBJ1-2; no firm D call. CDR1 and CDR2 from the germline V gene are LGHNA and YNFKEQ. This CDR3 region has 16 residues. Trimming took 4 bases from V and 8 from J, leaving 23 bases between them. The CDR3, as DNA: TGTGCCAGCAGCCCTCCGGACCGGAGGGCGGATAGGGGCTACACCTTC. Translated, it gives CASSPPDRRADRGYTF.

This clone occurred once. The V call is TRBV15, the J call TRBJ2-1; D unresolved. The CDR3 consists of 16 residues. CDR1 is LNHNV, CDR2 YYDKDF, per germline (reference sequence). V lost 4 bases to trimming and J lost 0 bases, with 13 bases between them. The CDR3 region has the DNA TGTGCCACCAGCAAGACACTGGTAAGCTCCTACAATGAGCAGTTCTTC. Translated, it gives CATSKTLVSSYNEQFF.

CDR3 coding DNA: TGTGCCATCAGTAAACAGGGAGACAATGAGCAGTTCTTC. Its translation is CAISKQGDNEQFF. The chain couples TRBV10-3 to TRBJ2-1; D is possibly TRBD1 (6 bases). CDR1 is ENHRY and CDR2 is SYGVKD in the germline V gene. V gave up 5 bases and J gave up 5 bases, with 10 bases separating them. The CDR3 is 13 residues long.

In its sample, this clone was seen once. This chain links TRBV7-7 with TRBJ2-6; D gene unclear. Germline CDR1 is SSHAT and CDR2 is FNYEAQ (reference sequence). This CDR3 region has 18 residues. V gave up 5 bases and J gave up 5 bases, with 22 bases separating them. The CDR3 coding sequence is TGTGCCAGCAGCGGTAGTATAGTGCCACAAAGTCGGGCCAACGTCCTGACTTTC. Its protein is CASSGSIVPQSRANVLTF.

This sequence joins TRBV2 and TRBJ2-1, with 7 nucleotides matching TRBD2. The germline V gene encodes CDR1 SNHLY and CDR2 FYNNEI. CDR3 size: 12 residues. V shed 9 bases, J shed 8 bases, and the junction held 7 bases outside the gene matches. CDR3 coding DNA: TGTGCCAGTGGGAGACGGGGGGATGAGCAGTTCTTC. It yields the protein CASGRRGDEQFF.

This clone was seen just once. The chain has TRBV7-6 and TRBJ1-4; 9 bases agree with TRBD1. CDR1 and CDR2 from the germline V gene are SGHVS and FNYEAQ. The CDR3 loop spans 17 amino acids. Trimming cost V 5 bases and J 8 bases; bases outside gene matches: 15. CDR3 sequence (DNA): TGTGCCAGCAGCCCCTTATCGGGACAGGGCGCGAGGGAAAAACTGTTTTTT. It is translated as CASSPLSGQGAREKLFF.

The chain uses TRBV28 and TRBJ2-1, with 16 bases identical to TRBD2. The CDR3 consists of 19 residues. The germline gives CDR1 MDHEN, CDR2 SYDVKM. V gave up 7 bases and J gave up 0 bases; unmatched junction bases: 9. The CDR3 sequence is CASKPGLAGGSSSYNEQFF. The DNA for the CDR3 is TGTGCCAGCAAACCGGGACTAGCGGGAGGGTCCTCCTCCTACAATGAGCAGTTCTTC. Supplemented by reference TRBV28 and TRBJ2-1, the full variable domain reads DVKVTQSSRYLVKRTGEKVFLECVQDMDHENMFWYRQDPGLGLRLIYFSYDVKMKEKGDIPEGYSVSREKKERFSLILESASTNQTSMYLCASKPGLAGGSSSYNEQFFGPGTRLTVL.

This chain uses TRBV29-1 with TRBJ2-1, with 9 bases that match TRBD2. CDR1 and CDR2 from the germline V gene are SQVTM and ANQGSEA. The CDR3 is made up of 13 amino acids. The trim removed 4 bases at V and 7 bases at J, leaving 5 bases unmatched. As DNA, the CDR3 is TGCAGCGTTGGTCTAGCGGGAAAGAATGAGCAGTTCTTC. It yields the protein CSVGLAGKNEQFF.

This rearrangement joins TRBV10-3 to TRBJ2-2; 8 bases align to TRBD1. J was trimmed by 3 bases and V by 7 bases; bases with no gene match: 1. This CDR3 is 13 amino acids long. Germline CDR1 ENHRY, CDR2 SYGVKD. The CDR3 reads CAIKQGDTGELFF. The CDR3, as DNA: TGTGCCATCAAACAGGGGGACACCGGGGAGCTGTTTTTT.

The chain links TRBV19 to TRBJ2-2, with TRBD2 matching over 9 bases. J gave up 6 bases and V 4 bases, and 3 bases lay outside the gene matches. The CDR3 has 14 amino acids. The germline gives CDR1 LNHDA, CDR2 SQIVND (reference sequence). DNA of the CDR3: TGTGCCAGTAGTAGGGGACTAGCAGCCGGGGAGCTGTTTTTT. Amino acids: CASSRGLAAGELFF.